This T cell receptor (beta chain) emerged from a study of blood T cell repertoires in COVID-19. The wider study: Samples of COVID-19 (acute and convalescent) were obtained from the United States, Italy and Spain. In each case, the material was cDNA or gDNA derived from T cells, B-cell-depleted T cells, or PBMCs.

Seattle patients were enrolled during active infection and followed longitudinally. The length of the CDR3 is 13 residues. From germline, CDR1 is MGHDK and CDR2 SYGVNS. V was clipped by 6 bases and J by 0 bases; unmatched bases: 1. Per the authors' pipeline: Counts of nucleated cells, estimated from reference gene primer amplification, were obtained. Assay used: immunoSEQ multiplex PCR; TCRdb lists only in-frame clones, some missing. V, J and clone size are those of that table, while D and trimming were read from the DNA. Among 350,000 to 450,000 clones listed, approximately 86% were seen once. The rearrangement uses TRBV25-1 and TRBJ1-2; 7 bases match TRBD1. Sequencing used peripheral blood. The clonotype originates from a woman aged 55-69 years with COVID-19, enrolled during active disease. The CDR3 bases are TGTGCCAGCAGGGACAGGTCTAACTATGGCTACACCTTC. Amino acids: CASRDRSNYGYTF.